This T cell receptor (beta chain) was recorded in a study of T cell repertoires in cytomegalovirus infection. Between the trimmed V and J ends, which lost 2 bases and 4 bases, there was a span of 18 bases. CDR3 length: 16 residues. Germline CDR1 is SGHDT and CDR2 is YYEEEE. Only a few counts were recorded for this clonotype. From the reads, TCRdb called clonotypes with MiXCR, one entry per CDR3 protein. The data contain around 320,000 distinct CDR3 sequences, over 7.5% of them seen just once; the ten biggest clones take up 4.3%. The chain couples TRBV5-6 to TRBJ1-1; D is ambiguous. The sequence was obtained from a human donor in good health (CMV status not recorded). Some clones in this sample may be carry-over from other donors' samples. Input material: PBMCs. DNA for the CDR3: TGTGCCAGCAGCTTAGTTATCGGGATAGGGTCCACTGAAGCTTTCTTT. Translated, it gives CASSLVIGIGSTEAFF.